A single sample gave rise to the 31 T cell receptor beta chains below, sequenced in a study of graft-versus-host responses after intestinal transplantation. The method was immunoSEQ multiplex PCR; TCRdb's version includes in-frame clones alone and lacks a portion of them. This table holds about 100,000 clones, more than 85% found once. No antigen has been identified for these receptors. Sequences were derived from unstimulated CD4+ T cells sorted from spleen or lymph node cells, sampled before transplant. The receptors derive from a human donor who was the organ donor for an intestinal transplant.

The chain links TRBV30 to TRBJ2-6; D is unclear. CDR1 is GTSNPN, CDR2 SVGIG, per germline (reference sequence). The CDR3 covers 15 residues. The V end was cut by 3 bases, the J end by 1 base, with 10 bases between. CDR3 in DNA: TGTGCCTGGAGCGTAAGCGTATCTGGGGCCAACGTCCTGACTTTC. This gives the protein CAWSVSVSGANVLTF.

This clone was detected a few times. In DNA, the CDR3 is TGTGCCAGCAGTGCCGGACAGGGTGTCTACGAGCAGTACTTC. Translation: CASSAGQGVYEQYF. This chain links TRBV6-5 with TRBJ2-7; the match to TRBD1 covers 8 bases. Germline V gene data show CDR1 as MNHEY and CDR2 as SVGAGI. The junction had 6 bases not matched to a gene; V was cut back by 5 bases and J by 3 bases. The CDR3 covers 14 residues.

The chain uses TRBV6-1 and TRBJ1-1; D is uncertain. The V gene lost 7 bases and the J gene lost 4 bases, with 13 bases spanning the gap. The germline gives CDR1 MNHNS, CDR2 SASEGT. This CDR3 has 13 amino acids. The CDR3 is CASKITLGTEAFF. CDR3 bases: TGTGCCAGCAAAATTACGTTGGGCACTGAAGCTTTCTTT.

The chain carries TRBV10-1 and TRBJ2-5; D perhaps matches TRBD1 (6 bases). The CDR3 is made up of 16 amino acids. Trimming shortened V by 6 bases and J by 3 bases, and 20 bases separated the two germline ends. Germline V gene sequence: CDR1 WNHNN, CDR2 SYGVQD (reference sequence). The CDR3 region is CASSEALGAGKETQYF. DNA of the CDR3: TGCGCCAGCAGCGAAGCTTTGGGGGCCGGGAAAGAGACCCAGTACTTC.

The chain is built from TRBV28 and TRBJ1-3, with TRBD1 identical over 8 bases. Trimming cost V 2 bases and J 4 bases; bases outside gene matches: 7. The CDR3 runs to 16 residues. The V gene's germline CDR1 is MDHEN and CDR2 SYDVKM. In nucleotides, the CDR3 is TGTGCCAGCAGTTTAGTCCTACAGGGGGGAGGAAACACCATATATTTT. Amino acid sequence: CASSLVLQGGGNTIYF.

V is TRBV28 and J is TRBJ1-6; D remains unclear. Trimming removed 1 base from V and 7 bases from J, with 11 bases in between. The CDR3 length is 15 residues. Germline CDR1 is MDHEN and CDR2 is SYDVKM. CDR3 nucleotide sequence: TGTGCCAGCAGTTTATTCCCCCCGGGGAATTCACCCCTCCACTTT. Translated: CASSLFPPGNSPLHF. The whole variable domain, filled in from reference TRBV28 and TRBJ1-6, reads DVKVTQSSRYLVKRTGEKVFLECVQDMDHENMFWYRQDPGLGLRLIYFSYDVKMKEKGDIPEGYSVSREKKERFSLILESASTNQTSMYLCASSLFPPGNSPLHFGNGTRLTVT.

This chain links TRBV19 with TRBJ1-1, with 9 bases aligning to TRBD1. The CDR3 contains 14 residues. Germline V lookup: CDR1 LNHDA, CDR2 SQIVND (reference sequence). V shed 4 bases, J shed 2 bases, and the junction held 2 bases outside the gene matches. The CDR3 loop reads CASSTTGGNTEAFF. The CDR3 region has the DNA TGTGCCAGTAGTACGACAGGGGGAAACACTGAAGCTTTCTTT.

CDR3 sequence: CASSLGGVGQETQYF. The CDR3 DNA follows: TGCGCCAGCAGCTTGGGAGGGGTTGGGCAAGAGACCCAGTACTTC. This chain uses TRBV5-1 with TRBJ2-5; D tentatively reads TRBD1 or TRBD2 (5 bases each). V was pared by 0 bases and J by 2 bases, with 11 bases between. This CDR3 comprises 15 residues. The germline CDR1 and CDR2 sequences are SGHRS and YFSETQ.

The chain links TRBV7-2 to TRBJ2-5, with 11 bases identical to TRBD2. Trimming cost V 0 bases and J 11 bases; bases outside gene matches: 17. In germline, CDR1 is SGHTA, CDR2 FQGNSA. This CDR3 is built from 18 residues. In nucleotides, the CDR3 is TGTGCCAGCAGCTTAGCGCGCTCCGGGCTAGCGGGGGGTATGGAGCAGTACTTC. Its protein is CASSLARSGLAGGMEQYF.

The rearrangement uses TRBV29-1 and TRBJ2-7; 9 nucleotides line up with TRBD1. Germline CDR1 and CDR2: SQVTM and ANQGSEA. This CDR3 region has 13 residues. Unmatched junction bases numbered 9, after V lost 6 bases and J lost 6 bases. The CDR3 loop reads CSVHAGTGSEQYF. The CDR3 region has the DNA TGCAGCGTACACGCCGGGACAGGGAGCGAGCAGTACTTC.

The chain is built from TRBV4-1 and TRBJ1-2; perhaps TRBD1 as D (6 bases). The germline V and J ends were trimmed by 4 bases and 0 bases, with 21 bases remaining between them. The CDR3 spans 18 residues. Per the germline V gene, CDR1 is MGHRA and CDR2 is YSYEKL. This CDR3 reads CASSLERQGRHTNYGYTF. For the CDR3, the DNA is TGCGCCAGCAGCCTCGAGCGGCAGGGGCGACATACTAACTATGGCTACACCTTC.

The J gene is TRBJ2-3, the V gene TRBV9; D is tentatively TRBD1 or TRBD2 (5 bases each). Germline V CDR1 and CDR2: SGDLS, YYNGEE. The CDR3 totals 14 residues. Trimming shortened V by 0 bases and J by 2 bases, and 7 bases separated the two germline ends. CDR3 residues: CASSVGGFTDTQYF. The CDR3 DNA reads as TGTGCCAGCAGCGTAGGGGGGTTCACAGATACGCAGTATTTT.

This clone turned up a few times. V and J are TRBV19 and TRBJ1-5, with D uncertain. Germline V gene data show CDR1 as LNHDA and CDR2 as SQIVND (reference sequence). The V and J ends lost 11 bases and 0 bases respectively, with 8 bases between them. This CDR3 is 12 amino acids long. The CDR3 loop reads CAGRDSNQPQHF. DNA of the CDR3: TGTGCCGGCAGAGATAGCAATCAGCCCCAGCATTTT. Using reference TRBV19 and TRBJ1-5 for the parts outside the CDR3, the full variable domain is DGGITQSPKYLFRKEGQNVTLSCEQNLNHDAMYWYRQDPGQGLRLIYYSQIVNDFQKGDIAEGYSVSREKKESFPLTVTSAQKNPTAFYLCAGRDSNQPQHFGDGTRLSIL.

The chain links TRBV4-2 to TRBJ1-1, with D unresolved. CDR1 and CDR2 from the germline V gene are LGHNA and YNFKEQ. This CDR3 is built from 17 residues. The ends were cut back, 0 bases at V and 5 bases at J, with 19 bases in the middle. The CDR3 spells CASSQDPINPMGTEAFF. The CDR3 region has the DNA TGTGCCAGCAGCCAAGACCCCATCAACCCCATGGGGACTGAAGCTTTCTTT.

The chain has TRBV6-1 and TRBJ2-3, with 9 bases identical to TRBD2. In germline, CDR1 is MNHNS, CDR2 SASEGT. V was pared by 5 bases and J by 2 bases, with 2 bases of the junction left unmatched. This CDR3 has 14 residues. CDR3 sequence: CASSSGGNTDTQYF. The DNA for the CDR3 is TGTGCCAGCAGTAGCGGGGGGAACACAGATACGCAGTATTTT.

The chain carries TRBV6-6 and TRBJ2-7; no definite D call. The CDR3 extends over 12 amino acids. Trimming took off 6 bases at V and 0 bases at J, with 6 bases between the two ends. Germline V CDR1 and CDR2: MNHNY, SVGAGI (reference sequence). The CDR3 region is CASRAHSYEQYF. The CDR3 DNA reads as TGTGCCAGCAGAGCACACTCCTACGAGCAGTACTTC.

The sample holds one count of this clone. This rearrangement joins TRBV30 to TRBJ1-2; D is unresolved. CDR3 length: 13 residues. Germline CDR1 and CDR2: GTSNPN and SVGIG (reference sequence). V was trimmed by 2 bases and J by 4 bases, leaving 11 bases between them. Here the CDR3 reads CAWSISRGYGYTF. CDR3 nucleotides: TGTGCCTGGAGTATATCACGCGGCTATGGCTACACCTTC. Complete variable domain (other parts from reference TRBV30 and TRBJ1-2): SQTIHQWPATLVQPVGSPLSLECTVEGTSNPNLYWYRQAAGRGLQLLFYSVGIGQISSEVPQNLSASRPQDRQFILSSKKLLLSDSGFYLCAWSISRGYGYTFGSGTRLTVV.

The rearrangement uses TRBV7-2 and TRBJ1-2; D is perhaps TRBD1 (5 bases). V lost 6 bases and J lost 8, with 16 bases in between. Per germline, CDR1 SGHTA and CDR2 FQGNSA. The CDR3 is made up of 13 amino acids. The CDR3 is CASSRVLGDGYTF. CDR3 sequence (DNA): TGTGCCAGCAGTAGGGTTCTCGGGGACGGCTACACCTTC.

CDR3 residues: CASSLAGKTGLSNQPQHF. The CDR3 region has the DNA TGTGCCAGCAGCTTAGCGGGGAAAACAGGGTTGAGCAATCAGCCCCAGCATTTT. This chain joins TRBV7-9 and TRBJ1-5; D might be TRBD1 (6 bases). The V end was cut by 0 bases, the J end by 1 base, with 16 bases between. This CDR3 contains 18 residues. Germline CDR1 is SEHNR and CDR2 is FQNEAQ (reference sequence). Full variable domain (rest looked up from reference TRBV7-9 and TRBJ1-5): DTGVSQNPRHKITKRGQNVTFRCDPISEHNRLYWYRQTLGQGPEFLTYFQNEAQLEKSRLLSDRFSAERPKGSFSTLEIQRTEQGDSAMYLCASSLAGKTGLSNQPQHFGDGTRLSIL.

The chain joins TRBV6-4 to TRBJ1-6, with 7 bases fitting TRBD1. Germline loops: CDR1 MRHNA, CDR2 SNTAGT. The length of the CDR3 is 14 residues. V lost 3 bases and J lost 6; bases outside the gene matches: 2. The CDR3 loop is CASSDRDSNSPLHF. The CDR3 bases are TGTGCCAGCAGTGATCGGGACAGTAATTCACCCCTCCACTTT.

The chain combines TRBV18 with TRBJ1-1, with 8 bases fitting TRBD1. This CDR3 has 15 amino acids. J lost 1 base, V lost 6 bases, and 7 bases had no gene match. CDR1 is KGHSH, CDR2 LQKENI, per germline. CDR3 in amino acids: CASSHLRGPNTEAFF. The CDR3, as DNA: TGTGCCAGCTCGCACCTCAGGGGGCCGAACACTGAAGCTTTCTTT.

The genes are TRBV5-1 and TRBJ2-5; 7 bases are a match to TRBD1. The CDR3 runs to 15 residues. V shed 4 bases, J shed 4 bases, and the junction held 10 bases outside the gene matches. Germline values: CDR1 SGHRS, CDR2 YFSETQ. CDR3 sequence (DNA): TGCGCCAGCAGCGCCCAGAGACAGGGCGGAGAGACCCAGTACTTC. Its protein product is CASSAQRQGGETQYF.

The chain combines TRBV12-5 with TRBJ1-2; TRBD1 matches at 10 bases. Germline lookup yields CDR1 LGHNT and CDR2 FRNRAP. Losses at the gene ends were 4 bases for V and 8 bases for J; bases not matched to a gene: 4. There are 13 residues in the CDR3. In nucleotides, the CDR3 is TGTGCTAGTGGTTCGGACAGGGGGAGGGGCTACACCTTC. Its translation is CASGSDRGRGYTF.

CDR3 residues: CASTEMAYSNQPQHF. CDR3 sequence (DNA): TGTGCCAGCACGGAGATGGCTTATAGCAATCAGCCCCAGCATTTT. The chain carries TRBV2 and TRBJ1-5; D unresolved. Germline CDR1 and CDR2: SNHLY and FYNNEI. The CDR3 is made up of 15 amino acids. Trimming stripped 7 bases from V and 0 bases from J, with 13 bases between.

The V gene is TRBV6-7, the J gene TRBJ1-6; the D is unclear. TRBV6-7 qualifies as an ORF whose function is uncertain. The length of the CDR3 is 14 residues. The germline V and J ends were trimmed by 7 bases and 9 bases, with 16 bases remaining between them. For the CDR3, the DNA is TGTGCCAGCACCCCTACCCCATCCCTTTCACCCCTCCACTTT. The encoded protein is CASTPTPSLSPLHF.

The chain recombines TRBV6-5 with TRBJ2-5; D is perhaps TRBD1 (5 bases). V was pared by 6 bases and J by 5 bases, with 16 bases between. CDR1 and CDR2 from the germline V gene are MNHEY and SVGAGI. The CDR3 has 14 amino acids. CDR3 DNA: TGTGCCAGCAGCACCCAGTGGGCAGGGGAGACCCAGTACTTC. It yields the protein CASSTQWAGETQYF.

The rearrangement uses TRBV28 and TRBJ1-1; D may be TRBD1 (5 bases). Germline V gene sequence: CDR1 MDHEN, CDR2 SYDVKM. The CDR3 totals 13 residues. The V end lost 1 base, the J end lost 5 bases, and 8 bases lay between the germline ends. CDR3 amino acids: CASSLYPGTEAFF. DNA of the CDR3: TGTGCCAGCAGTTTATACCCAGGGACTGAAGCTTTCTTT. Supplemented by reference TRBV28 and TRBJ1-1, the full variable domain reads DVKVTQSSRYLVKRTGEKVFLECVQDMDHENMFWYRQDPGLGLRLIYFSYDVKMKEKGDIPEGYSVSREKKERFSLILESASTNQTSMYLCASSLYPGTEAFFGQGTRLTVV.

V is TRBV27 and J is TRBJ2-6, with D unclear. CDR1 and CDR2 (germline): MNHEY, SMNVEV (reference sequence). This CDR3 has 13 amino acids. Trimming pared 6 bases from V and 0 bases from J, leaving 3 bases between. The CDR3 DNA follows: TGTGCCAGCAGGAGCTCTGGGGCCAACGTCCTGACTTTC. This sequence encodes CASRSSGANVLTF.

J is TRBJ2-7 and V is TRBV30, with TRBD1 as a possible D gene (5 bases). Trimming took off 3 bases at V and 6 bases at J, with 12 bases between the two ends. This CDR3 comprises 12 residues. Germline V lookup: CDR1 GTSNPN, CDR2 SVGIG (reference sequence). The CDR3 here is CAWRGAGSEQYF. As DNA, the CDR3 is TGTGCCTGGAGAGGGGCCGGGTCCGAGCAGTACTTC.

This chain connects TRBV16 to TRBJ2-3; D possibly corresponds to TRBD2 (6 bases). CDR1 and CDR2 from the germline V gene are KGHSY and FQNENV. Trimming pared 0 bases from V and 1 base from J, leaving 11 bases between. This CDR3 comprises 16 residues. Here the CDR3 reads CASSQSRGGGTDTQYF. CDR3 nucleotide sequence: TGTGCCAGCAGCCAATCGCGGGGTGGTGGCACAGATACGCAGTATTTT. The complete variable domain, with remaining parts taken from reference TRBV16 and TRBJ2-3, reads GEEVAQTPKHLVRGEGQKAKLYCAPIKGHSYVFWYQQVLKNEFKFLISFQNENVFDETGMPKERFSAKCLPNSPCSLEIQATKLEDSAVYFCASSQSRGGGTDTQYFGPGTRLTVL.

This chain connects TRBV19 to TRBJ2-1; possibly TRBD2 for D (5 bases). The CDR3 covers 16 residues. V gave up 4 bases and J gave up 0 bases, with 13 bases separating them. Looked up from germline, CDR1 is LNHDA and CDR2 is SQIVND (reference sequence). Here the CDR3 reads CASSRSSPSSYNEQFF. In DNA form, the CDR3 reads TGTGCCAGTAGTAGATCTAGCCCCAGCTCCTACAATGAGCAGTTCTTC.